These 31 T cell receptor beta chains came from one sample sequenced in a study of blood T cell repertoires in COVID-19. Sequencing was performed with immunoSEQ multiplex PCR; in TCRdb, only in-frame clones are kept and a portion is missing. The repertoire holds 220,000 or so clones, with approximately 78% as singletons. The sample taken for sequencing was peripheral blood. These receptors were obtained from an elderly woman with COVID-19, enrolled during active disease.

This chain links TRBV7-9 with TRBJ1-2; D might be TRBD1 (5 bases). Germline V CDR1 and CDR2: SEHNR, FQNEAQ (reference sequence). This CDR3 is built from 13 residues. V lost 1 base and J 6 bases, leaving 9 bases between the germline ends. The CDR3 coding sequence is TGTGCCAGCAGCTTAGAGGGGCTAAATGGCTACACCTTC. Translated, it gives CASSLEGLNGYTF.

The J gene is TRBJ1-6, the V gene TRBV19, with 12 bases matching TRBD1. Per the germline V gene, CDR1 is LNHDA and CDR2 is SQIVND (reference sequence). CDR3 length: 15 amino acids. Trimming removed 5 bases from V and 9 bases from J; junction bases left unmatched: 5. The CDR3 protein is CASSLRDRGLSPLHF. Written as DNA, the CDR3 is TGTGCCAGTAGTCTCCGGGACAGGGGGCTTTCACCCCTCCACTTT.

The chain is built from TRBV6-1 and TRBJ2-7, with D hard to call. The CDR3 sequence is 12 residues long. Trimming stripped 3 bases from V and 5 bases from J, with 8 bases between. The germline V gene has CDR1 MNHNS and CDR2 SASEGT. CDR3 in amino acids: CASSESLHEQYF. The CDR3 DNA reads as TGTGCCAGCAGTGAGAGCCTCCACGAGCAGTACTTC.

This rearrangement joins TRBV9 to TRBJ1-2; D gene uncertain. The V gene lost 2 bases and the J gene lost 8 bases, with 13 bases spanning the gap. This CDR3 has 13 amino acids. From germline, CDR1 is SGDLS and CDR2 YYNGEE. DNA of the CDR3: TGTGCCAGCAGCGTTGTTGCCAGGTCAGGCTACACCTTC. Its protein product is CASSVVARSGYTF.

The chain combines TRBV7-3 with TRBJ1-1; D not resolved. With 2 bases removed from V and 0 bases from J, the gap between germline ends came to 7 bases. Per the germline V gene, CDR1 is SGHTA and CDR2 is FQGTGA. This CDR3 is 14 amino acids long. The CDR3 region has the DNA TGTGCCAGCAGCTTATCCCCAGTGAACACTGAAGCTTTCTTT. Amino acid sequence: CASSLSPVNTEAFF. Combining the CDR3 with reference TRBV7-3 and TRBJ1-1 gives the whole variable domain GAGVSQTPSNKVTEKGKYVELRCDPISGHTALYWYRQSLGQGPEFLIYFQGTGAADDSGLPNDRFFAVRPEGSVSTLKIQRTERGDSAVYLCASSLSPVNTEAFFGQGTRLTVV.

The V and J genes are TRBV5-4 and TRBJ1-1; D is possibly TRBD1 (5 bases). In germline, CDR1 is SGHNT, CDR2 YYREEE (reference sequence). The V and J ends lost 7 bases and 3 bases respectively, with 13 bases between them. The length of the CDR3 is 13 residues. The CDR3 reads CASSRPRDTEAFF. The CDR3 DNA follows: TGTGCCAGCTCGCGGCCCAGGGACACTGAAGCTTTCTTT.

The chain is built from TRBV5-1 and TRBJ2-2; 9 bases map to TRBD2. V was pared by 2 bases and J by 7 bases, with 9 bases of the junction left unmatched. The V gene's germline CDR1 is SGHRS and CDR2 YFSETQ. The CDR3 loop spans 16 amino acids. The CDR3 here is CASSFLKRGAHGELFF. For the CDR3, the DNA is TGCGCCAGCAGCTTTCTGAAGCGGGGGGCACACGGGGAGCTGTTTTTT.

About this clone: No DNA is shown, since the ends of the CDR3 on it are uncertain; the CDR3 is the one TCRdb lists. The chain is built from TRBV11-2 and TRBJ2-2; no check of the table's D call, TRBD2, against the DNA was made. CDR1 and CDR2 from the germline V gene are SGHAT and FQNNGV. The CDR3 is 19 residues long, counting both termini. The CDR3 region is CASSSQGGLADRRAGELFF.

The CDR3 DNA is TGTGCCAGCAGTTCCCTAGAAAATCAGCCCCAGCATTTT. Its translation: CASSSLENQPQHF. V and J are TRBV2 and TRBJ1-5, with D unclear. The CDR3 extends over 13 amino acids. V was cut by 5 bases and J by 4 bases, with 9 bases left in between. The germline V gene has CDR1 SNHLY and CDR2 FYNNEI.

The genes are TRBV12-3 or TRBV12-4 and TRBJ2-7; possibly TRBD2 for D (6 bases). Trimming cost V 6 bases and J 2 bases, with 11 bases left between them. This CDR3 has 13 residues. This CDR3 is CASRRDVTYEQYF. The CDR3 region has the DNA TGTGCCAGCAGGCGGGACGTAACCTACGAGCAGTACTTC.

V is TRBV6-1 and J is TRBJ1-1; TRBD1 matches at 8 bases. Germline loops: CDR1 MNHNS, CDR2 SASEGT. The CDR3 totals 17 residues. After removal of 2 bases from V and 1 base from J, the junction contained 9 bases not matched to a gene. This CDR3 reads CASSEPAGGAGNTEAFF. CDR3 bases: TGTGCCAGCAGTGAACCCGCAGGGGGCGCGGGGAACACTGAAGCTTTCTTT.

V is TRBV3-1 (or the pseudogene TRBV3-2) and J is TRBJ1-1, with D possibly being TRBD1 (5 bases). The germline V gene has CDR1 LGHDT and CDR2 YNNKEL (reference sequence). V was clipped by 3 bases and J by 1 base, with 15 bases between them. This CDR3 contains 16 residues. In DNA form, the CDR3 reads TGTGCCAGCAGCCAGCACAAAATAACAGGGAACACTGAAGCTTTCTTT. Protein product: CASSQHKITGNTEAFF.

The V and J genes are TRBV4-1 and TRBJ2-1, with no clear D. Germline V CDR1 and CDR2: MGHRA, YSYEKL. Deletions cut 4 bases from V and 0 bases from J, with 13 bases between. The CDR3 contains 16 residues. CDR3 residues: CASSPTLSSSYNEQFF. As DNA, the CDR3 is TGCGCCAGCAGCCCGACTTTATCTAGCTCCTACAATGAGCAGTTCTTC.

The chain joins TRBV6-6 to TRBJ2-1; possibly TRBD2 for D (5 bases). Germline V gene sequence: CDR1 MNHNY, CDR2 SVGAGI (reference sequence). The CDR3 has 13 residues. V lost 6 bases and J lost 8, with 14 bases in between. The CDR3 region is CASSPWGEDEQFF. CDR3 nucleotides: TGTGCCAGCAGCCCCTGGGGAGAGGATGAGCAGTTCTTC.

This sequence joins TRBV6-6 and TRBJ1-5, with D possibly being TRBD1 (5 bases). Trimming pared 6 bases from V and 6 bases from J, leaving 21 bases between. CDR1 MNHNY and CDR2 SVGAGI come from the germline V gene (reference sequence). The CDR3 is made up of 16 amino acids. This CDR3 reads CASRPKRDLSVQPQHF. The CDR3 DNA is TGTGCCAGCAGACCTAAGAGGGACTTGAGCGTTCAGCCCCAGCATTTT.

This clone appeared once. This chain links TRBV27 with TRBJ2-1, with 11 bases that match TRBD1. Germline lookup yields CDR1 MNHEY and CDR2 SMNVEV (reference sequence). V was clipped by 4 bases and J by 7 bases; unmatched bases: 3. The CDR3 length is 14 residues. Here the CDR3 DNA reads TGTGCCAGCAGTTGGGACAGGGGGACGAATGAGCAGTTCTTC. Its protein is CASSWDRGTNEQFF.

The chain recombines TRBV7-8 with TRBJ1-5; TRBD1 agrees at 7 bases. The length of the CDR3 is 16 residues. CDR1 SGHVS and CDR2 FQNEAQ come from the germline V gene. J was trimmed by 0 bases and V by 5 bases; bases with no gene match: 7. The chain's CDR3 is CASSPSGQYSNQPQHF. CDR3 sequence (DNA): TGTGCCAGCAGCCCTTCGGGACAGTATAGCAATCAGCCCCAGCATTTT.

J is TRBJ1-3 and V is TRBV6-2 or TRBV6-3; no definite D call. The germline V gene encodes CDR1 MNHEY and CDR2 SVGEGT. The V end lost 6 bases, the J end lost 1 base, and 13 bases lay between the germline ends. CDR3 size: 15 residues. This CDR3 is CASSRVRTSGNTIYF. As DNA, the CDR3 is TGTGCCAGCAGCCGAGTCCGAACGTCTGGAAACACCATATATTTT.

The genes are TRBV19 and TRBJ2-1; tentative D call: TRBD1 (5 bases). The CDR3 extends over 13 amino acids. Germline CDR1 is LNHDA and CDR2 is SQIVND (reference sequence). With 3 bases removed from V and 7 bases from J, the gap between germline ends came to 10 bases. CDR3 amino acids: CASSIGHVNEQFF. In DNA, the CDR3 is TGTGCCAGTAGTATTGGACACGTTAATGAGCAGTTCTTC.

This chain uses TRBV7-3 with TRBJ2-3, with 7 bases matching TRBD1. Germline CDR1 and CDR2: SGHTA and FQGTGA. V lost 5 bases, J lost 1 base, and 6 bases stayed unmatched. This CDR3 has 15 amino acids. The CDR3 nucleotides read TGTGCCAGCAGCCAGGGACAGCCCGGCACAGATACGCAGTATTTT. It yields the protein CASSQGQPGTDTQYF.

The chain has TRBV29-1 and TRBJ1-1; no clear D gene. The CDR3 has 10 amino acids. The germline V and J ends were trimmed by 4 bases and 6 bases, with 6 bases remaining between them. Germline V gives CDR1 SQVTM, CDR2 ANQGSEA. The CDR3 region has the DNA TGCAGCGTTGGTTCCTCTGAAGCTTTCTTT. It is translated as CSVGSSEAFF.

The V gene is TRBV7-3, the J gene TRBJ2-3; a possible D gene is TRBD2 (5 bases). V was clipped by 5 bases and J by 0 bases, with 12 bases between them. The germline CDR1 and CDR2 sequences are SGHTA and FQGTGA. The CDR3 length is 15 residues. CDR3 nucleotides: TGTGCCAGCAGCCGGAGCGGCTTTAGCACAGATACGCAGTATTTT. Its translation: CASSRSGFSTDTQYF.

The V and J genes are TRBV5-1 and TRBJ2-1; 7 bases align to TRBD2. Germline CDR1 reads SGHRS; CDR2 reads YFSETQ. Unmatched junction bases numbered 12, after V lost 1 base and J lost 2 bases. This CDR3 is built from 18 residues. The CDR3 coding sequence is TGCGCCAGCAGCTTGAGGGTCGGGCTAGCGGCTACCTACAATGAGCAGTTCTTC. Translated: CASSLRVGLAATYNEQFF.

This chain uses TRBV10-3 with TRBJ1-1; TRBD1 is a possible D gene (5 bases). Germline CDR1 ENHRY, CDR2 SYGVKD. The CDR3 totals 13 residues. V was trimmed by 6 bases and J by 5 bases, leaving 13 bases between them. This chain's CDR3 is CAIRPSGGTEAFF. DNA of the CDR3: TGTGCCATCAGACCCTCGGGGGGAACTGAAGCTTTCTTT.

The chain is built from TRBV11-2 and TRBJ1-6, with TRBD1 matching 7 bases. The germline V gene encodes CDR1 SGHAT and CDR2 FQNNGV. With V trimmed by 4 bases and J by 2 bases, 11 bases remained unmatched. The CDR3 covers 18 residues. CDR3 nucleotides: TGTGCCAGCAGCTCCGGCGGGCAAGGGGGCGCCTATAATTCACCCCTCCACTTT. Amino acid sequence: CASSSGGQGGAYNSPLHF.

The chain carries TRBV14 and TRBJ2-7; D is possibly TRBD1 (6 bases). V was trimmed by 1 base and J by 5 bases, leaving 15 bases between them. Per the germline V gene, CDR1 is SGHDN and CDR2 is FVKESK. CDR3 length: 15 amino acids. The CDR3: CASSQVRQGPDEQYF. The CDR3 region has the DNA TGTGCCAGCAGCCAAGTCCGTCAGGGGCCTGACGAGCAGTACTTC.

The chain is built from TRBV9 and TRBJ2-7; 8 bases match TRBD2. Unmatched junction bases numbered 4, after V lost 0 bases and J lost 5 bases. Germline V gives CDR1 SGDLS, CDR2 YYNGEE. The CDR3 sequence is 14 residues long. This CDR3 is CASSVEGTRHEQYF. In DNA form, the CDR3 reads TGTGCCAGCAGCGTAGAGGGGACTAGACACGAGCAGTACTTC.

The chain employs TRBV19 and TRBJ1-2; D unclear. The CDR3 contains 15 residues. The germline V gene has CDR1 LNHDA and CDR2 SQIVND (reference sequence). V lost 3 bases and J 4 bases, leaving 15 bases between the germline ends. CDR3 protein: CASSMSKGGIYGYTF. CDR3 DNA sequence: TGTGCCAGTAGTATGTCGAAGGGAGGGATCTATGGCTACACCTTC.

J is TRBJ1-1 and V is TRBV6-6; perhaps TRBD1 as D (5 bases). CDR1 is MNHNY, CDR2 SVGAGI, per germline (reference sequence). V was cut by 0 bases and J by 1 base, with 12 bases left in between. This CDR3 is built from 16 residues. CDR3 protein: CASSYSLQGGNTEAFF. DNA for the CDR3: TGTGCCAGCAGTTACTCACTCCAGGGTGGGAACACTGAAGCTTTCTTT.

This clone has just one count. The chain couples TRBV2 to TRBJ2-7; the D gene is possibly TRBD2 (6 bases). Deletions cut 5 bases from V and 6 bases from J, with 14 bases between. Germline CDR1 is SNHLY and CDR2 is FYNNEI. The CDR3 has 13 residues. The chain's CDR3 is CASSRLGGSEQYF. The CDR3, as DNA: TGTGCCAGCAGTCGCCTGGGAGGTTCCGAGCAGTACTTC.

The gene calls are TRBV6-2 or TRBV6-3 and TRBJ1-2; D remains ambiguous. CDR3 length: 11 residues. V was trimmed by 5 bases and J by 5 bases, leaving 6 bases between them. The germline CDR1 and CDR2 sequences are MNHEY and SVGEGT. As DNA, the CDR3 is TGTGCCAGCAGTCAGAAGTATGGCTACACCTTC. Translating it yields CASSQKYGYTF.